This T cell receptor beta chain was profiled in a study of T cell responses to AZD1222 COVID-19 vaccine (dated by TCRdb to about 2021). Context from the whole study: TCR sequencing covered fewer than 250 trial participants: 200 to 210 given two doses of AZD1222 and 26 given two doses of MenACWY control vaccine. Enrollment into the trials was organized by age into subgroups of 18-55, 56-69 and 70-plus years, and those subgroups contained roughly 160, 29 and 62 TCR-sequenced participants, respectively.

The paper as a whole reports these results and caveats: Because no day 14 peak-response samples were available, repertoires were characterized only after the peak T cell response. Nearly half of unique spike-specific TCRs reportedly recognized epitopes outside regions mutated in the B.1.351 and B.1.1.7 variants. Conclusions about previously exposed vaccinees are limited, since just 6 or 7 AZD1222 recipients were seropositive for SARS-CoV-2 at baseline. Participants were mostly white British, with more females than males. The authors suggested clonal diversity may have been underestimated. In the small 56-69-year group, the increase in depth fell short of significance, most likely because of low power. A significant rise in spike-specific TCR breadth and depth was observed after two AZD1222 doses relative to day 0 and relative to MenACWY recipients. The whole spike protein was spanned by vaccine-associated CD4 TCRs, and dominant responses were seen in regions 160-218 and 743-854.

The CDR3 regions of human TCRbeta chains were analyzed by immunosequencing. The authors' pipeline ran thus. TCRs in the repertoires were compared against a reference library of SARS-CoV-2-specific TCRs that had been generated with the MIRA antigen-specificity platform. Breadth was defined as the fraction of unique TCRs that were SARS-CoV-2-associated, and depth was defined as the fraction of total T cells that were SARS-CoV-2-associated. Using the MIRA data, each spike-specific TCR was assigned both to the spike region to which the TCR was reactive and to a CD4 or CD8 class. Log10-transformed breadth and depth values were compared by one-way ANOVA with Sidak's multiple comparisons tests. The table was pulled from immuneACCESS by TCRdb, which kept in-frame rearrangements only. Such tables lose some clones; where checked, under half of the loss comes from unresolved V genes, and the rest has no known cause. D and trimming were read from the DNA, whereas the V and J calls and clone size are those reported in that table. Here the sample has about 270,000 clones; approximately 94% occur a single time. Of the sample, less than 0.65% falls within the top ten clones.

Turning to this clone: This receptor's antigen is unknown. Base qualities are not recorded, but no much larger clone differs from it by a single base.

CDR1 and CDR2, looked up from the germline V gene (reference sequence), are LNHDA and SQIVND. The V end loses 7 bases and the J end loses 0 bases, and a stretch of 13 bases separates them. The CDR3, cysteine through phenylalanine, is 16 amino acids long. The kept DNA is CDR3 alone, 48 bases in frame from the first base. The sample's time point label, decoded: about 28 days (+/-7) after the second vaccine dose. AZD1222 recipients given second doses at about 4 weeks or at about 12 weeks were pooled, since spike-specific TCR depth and breadth were not found to differ between the two schedules. Vaccinee samples came from UK trials COV001 and COV002, including a single-blind randomized controlled phase 2/3 trial of AZD1222 (ChAdOx1 nCoV-19) in healthy adults. For TCRbeta chain sequencing, PBMC samples from trial participants were taken at day 0 and at day 28 after the second dose.

The origin of this receptor is an adult who received the AZD1222 COVID-19 vaccine. The chain employs TRBV19 and TRBJ2-6; no D segment can be confidently identified. Sequenced here: peripheral blood, sampled 28 days after the second AZD1222 dose. The DNA sequence reads TGTGCCAGTACCCCGATCGGCTTCTCTGGGGCCAACGTCCTGACTTTC. Translated, this gives CASTPIGFSGANVLTF.